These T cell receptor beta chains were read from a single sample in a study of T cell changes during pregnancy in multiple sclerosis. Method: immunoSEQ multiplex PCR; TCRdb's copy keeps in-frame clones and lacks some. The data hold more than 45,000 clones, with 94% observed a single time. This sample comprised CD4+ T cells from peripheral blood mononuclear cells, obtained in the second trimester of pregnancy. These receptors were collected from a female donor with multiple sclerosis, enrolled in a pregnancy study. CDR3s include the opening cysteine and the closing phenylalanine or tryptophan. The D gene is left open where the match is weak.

CDR3 protein: CASSGTASSGNTIYF
CDR3 DNA: TGTGCCAGCAGCGGGACAGCGAGCTCTGGAAACACCATATATTTT
D gene: TRBD1
J gene: TRBJ1-3
V gene: TRBV7-2

CDR3 protein: CASSRDRDTEAFF
CDR3 DNA: TGTGCCAGCAGCCGGGACAGGGACACTGAAGCTTTCTTT
D gene: TRBD1
J gene: TRBJ1-1
V gene: TRBV7-3

CDR3 protein: CASSMQGRDGYTF
CDR3 DNA: TGCGCCAGCAGCATGCAGGGGAGGGATGGCTACACCTTC
D gene: .
J gene: TRBJ1-2
V gene: TRBV5-1

CDR3 protein: CASSPTGPSYNEQFF
CDR3 DNA: TGTGCCAGCTCACCGACAGGGCCCTCCTACAATGAGCAGTTCTTC
D gene: TRBD1
J gene: TRBJ2-1
V gene: TRBV18

CDR3 protein: CASSFADRGVYEQYF
CDR3 DNA: TGTGCCAGCAGCTTCGCAGACAGGGGTGTCTACGAGCAGTACTTC
D gene: TRBD1
J gene: TRBJ2-7
V gene: TRBV7-8

CDR3 protein: CASRKDGTPTGVQYF
CDR3 DNA: TGTGCCAGCAGGAAAGACGGGACTCCTACCGGGGTGCAGTACTTC
D gene: .
J gene: TRBJ2-7
V gene: TRBV7-2

CDR3 protein: CASSVGARQAYYGYTF
CDR3 DNA: TGTGCCAGCAGCGTAGGCGCCCGACAGGCCTACTATGGCTACACCTTC
D gene: .
J gene: TRBJ1-2
V gene: TRBV9

CDR3 protein: CASSFRTSGGAYEQFF
CDR3 DNA: TGTGCCAGCAGCTTTCGGACTAGCGGGGGGGCATATGAGCAGTTCTTC
D gene: TRBD2
J gene: TRBJ2-1
V gene: TRBV7-9

CDR3 protein: CASSIKRDSYNSPLHF
CDR3 DNA: TGTGCCAGCAGCATAAAGAGGGACAGCTATAATTCACCCCTCCACTTT
D gene: TRBD1
J gene: TRBJ1-6
V gene: TRBV9

CDR3 protein: CASSLSARDSEKLFF
CDR3 DNA: TGTGCCAGCAGTTTAAGTGCCAGGGATTCTGAAAAACTGTTTTTT
D gene: .
J gene: TRBJ1-4
V gene: TRBV27

CDR3 protein: CASSLGGRETQYF
CDR3 DNA: TGTGCCAGCAGCTTAGGGGGGCGAGAGACCCAGTACTTC
D gene: .
J gene: TRBJ2-5
V gene: TRBV7-2

CDR3 protein: CASSLGERGRGETQYF
CDR3 DNA: TGTGCCAGCAGCTTAGGGGAGCGGGGGAGGGGGGAGACCCAGTACTTC
D gene: TRBD2
J gene: TRBJ2-5
V gene: TRBV7-2

CDR3 protein: CASSPQGQGPTDTQYF
CDR3 DNA: TGTGCCAGCAGCCCCCAGGGACAGGGACCCACAGATACGCAGTATTTT
D gene: .
J gene: TRBJ2-3
V gene: TRBV21-1

CDR3 protein: CASSYSGVYQETQYF
CDR3 DNA: TGTGCCAGCAGTTATAGCGGGGTTTACCAAGAGACCCAGTACTTC
D gene: TRBD2
J gene: TRBJ2-5
V gene: TRBV9

CDR3 protein: CARSSDRTNQPQHF
CDR3 DNA: TGTGCCAGAAGCAGCGACAGAACCAATCAGCCCCAGCATTTT
D gene: .
J gene: TRBJ1-5
V gene: TRBV5-3